The 23 T cell receptor beta chains below all came from one sample that was sequenced in a study of CD8+ T cells in alopecia areata. RNA extraction and reverse transcription yielded cDNA as sequencing template. The table came from immunoSEQ multiplex PCR; TCRdb's copy has only in-frame clones and leaves some out. The table lists about 210,000 clones, more than 45% of them singletons. Treatment of the sample: oral pan-JAK inhibitor, 5-10 mg twice daily. This sample comprised CD4+ T cells sorted from blood, obtained at week 4, from a patient treated with tofacitinib. These receptors were obtained from a human donor with alopecia areata.

About this clone: The same CDR3 arises from other DNA sequences in this sample as well. The chain joins TRBV6-5 to TRBJ2-1; no firm D call. V gave up 0 bases and J gave up 6 bases, with 3 bases separating them. This CDR3 has 12 amino acids. Germline assignment: CDR1 MNHEY and CDR2 SVGAGI. CDR3 sequence: CASSYSGNEQFF. The CDR3 region has the DNA TGTGCCAGCAGTTACTCCGGCAATGAGCAGTTCTTC.

As concerns this clone: Distinct nucleotide sequences in the sample also encode this CDR3. The CDR3 reads CAWSVKVNTEAFF. DNA for the CDR3: TGTGCCTGGAGTGTAAAGGTAAACACTGAAGCTTTCTTT. The chain employs TRBV30 and TRBJ1-1, with no clear D. Germline CDR1 reads GTSNPN; CDR2 reads SVGIG (reference sequence). The CDR3 length is 13 residues. V was cut by 0 bases and J by 2 bases, with 7 bases left in between. Full variable domain (outside the CDR3, taken from reference TRBV30 and TRBJ1-1): SQTIHQWPATLVQPVGSPLSLECTVEGTSNPNLYWYRQAAGRGLQLLFYSVGIGQISSEVPQNLSASRPQDRQFILSSKKLLLSDSGFYLCAWSVKVNTEAFFGQGTRLTVV.

This CDR3 reads CASRQAGNPGTQYF. For the CDR3, the DNA is TGTGCCAGCAGGCAAGCGGGAAACCCAGGGACCCAGTACTTC. The chain recombines TRBV6-5 with TRBJ2-5; TRBD2 matches at 7 bases. The CDR3 sequence is 14 residues long. J lost 7 bases, V lost 6 bases, and 11 bases had no gene match. Germline CDR1 reads MNHEY; CDR2 reads SVGAGI.

Many counts were recorded for this clone. The chain links TRBV2 to TRBJ1-5, with 7 positions matching TRBD1. CDR3 length: 15 residues. Germline loops: CDR1 SNHLY, CDR2 FYNNEI. Trimming cost V 5 bases and J 0 bases; bases outside gene matches: 4. The CDR3 sequence: CASSTGAASNQPQHF. In DNA, the CDR3 is TGTGCCAGCAGTACAGGGGCCGCTAGCAATCAGCCCCAGCATTTT.

The V and J genes are TRBV2 and TRBJ2-7; 7 nucleotides match TRBD1. From germline, CDR1 is SNHLY and CDR2 FYNNEI. Trimming removed 5 bases from V and 2 bases from J; junction bases left unmatched: 3. The CDR3 runs to 13 residues. The CDR3 DNA reads TGTGCCAGCAGTCCCGGGACAGCCTACGAGCAGTACTTC. This encodes CASSPGTAYEQYF. Based on the CDR3 plus reference TRBV2 and TRBJ2-7, the full variable domain is EPEVTQTPSHQVTQMGQEVILRCVPISNHLYFYWYRQILGQKVEFLVSFYNNEISEKSEIFDDQFSVERPDGSNFTLKIRSTKLEDSAMYFCASSPGTAYEQYFGPGTRLTVT.

V gene TRBV4-1 combines with J gene TRBJ1-5, with D uncertain. V was clipped by 4 bases and J by 0 bases, with 10 bases between them. CDR3 size: 15 residues. CDR1 is MGHRA, CDR2 YSYEKL, per germline. CDR3 DNA sequence: TGCGCCAGCAGCCCGATCGGGGATAGCAATCAGCCCCAGCATTTT. It encodes CASSPIGDSNQPQHF.

The chain uses TRBV7-2 and TRBJ2-3; 7 nucleotides agree with TRBD1. V was clipped by 4 bases and J by 6 bases; unmatched bases: 4. CDR1 is SGHTA and CDR2 is FQGNSA in the germline V gene. There are 13 residues in the CDR3. The CDR3, as DNA: TGTGCCAGCAGCTCCTCGGGACAGGATACGCAGTATTTT. Residues: CASSSSGQDTQYF.

This clone was detected a few times. CDR3 protein: CASSQDLETGRYGYTF. The CDR3 DNA reads TGTGCCAGCAGCCAAGACCTTGAGACAGGCCGCTATGGCTACACCTTC. The rearrangement links TRBV14 to TRBJ1-2; the D gene is possibly TRBD1 (6 bases). The CDR3 covers 16 residues. The germline V and J ends were trimmed by 0 bases and 4 bases, with 15 bases remaining between them. Germline CDR1 and CDR2: SGHDN and FVKESK.

This chain connects TRBV29-1 to TRBJ1-5, with 7 bases fitting TRBD1. The CDR3 has 13 residues. V trimming: 5 bases; J trimming: 3 bases; junction bases outside the gene matches: 4. The germline CDR1 and CDR2 sequences are SQVTM and ANQGSEA. The CDR3 nucleotides are TGCAGCGTTAGACAGGGCTACAATCAGCCCCAGCATTTT. Encoded protein: CSVRQGYNQPQHF.

This rearrangement joins TRBV4-2 to TRBJ1-6; the D gene is possibly TRBD1 (6 bases). The CDR3 totals 15 residues. Germline V gene data show CDR1 as LGHNA and CDR2 as YNFKEQ. Between the trimmed V and J ends, which lost 4 bases and 5 bases, there was a span of 12 bases. CDR3 in DNA: TGTGCCAGCAGCCCATTCTCAGGGGATAATTCACCCCTCCACTTT. Its translation is CASSPFSGDNSPLHF.

V usage is TRBV29-1 and J usage is TRBJ2-5; TRBD2 matches 7 bases. Germline CDR1 and CDR2: SQVTM and ANQGSEA. This CDR3 has 13 amino acids. The trim removed 6 bases at V and 5 bases at J, leaving 9 bases unmatched. The CDR3 spells CSVNRLARETQYF. In nucleotides, the CDR3 is TGCAGCGTCAACCGACTAGCCAGGGAGACCCAGTACTTC.

This clone was detected once. Sequence at one end of the junction differs from germline and may be a read error. Other DNA sequences within the sample encode an identical CDR3. The V call is TRBV29-1, the J call TRBJ1-1; no definite D call. Germline lookup yields CDR1 SQVTM and CDR2 ANQGSEA. The length of the CDR3 is 12 residues. The CDR3 loop is CSVGVGYTEAFF. The CDR3 nucleotides read TGCAGCGTTGGGGTGGGATACACTGAAGCCTTCTTT.

The V and J genes are TRBV9 and TRBJ2-3, with 7 bases that match TRBD2. The CDR3 runs to 17 residues. J gave up 7 bases and V 0 bases, and 14 bases lay outside the gene matches. Germline CDR1 SGDLS, CDR2 YYNGEE. The CDR3 region is CASSVDAAAGVLNTQYF. In DNA form, the CDR3 reads TGTGCCAGCAGCGTAGATGCTGCGGCGGGGGTTCTGAATACGCAGTATTTT.

This chain links TRBV2 with TRBJ1-5; D is perhaps TRBD1 (5 bases). The CDR3 runs 15 residues. Looked up from germline, CDR1 is SNHLY and CDR2 is FYNNEI. V lost 6 bases and J lost 2, with 14 bases in between. The CDR3 reads CASRAQGDGNQPQHF. In nucleotides, the CDR3 is TGTGCCAGCAGGGCTCAGGGAGACGGCAATCAGCCCCAGCATTTT.

This clone has a handful of counts. This rearrangement joins TRBV6-5 to TRBJ2-5; weak D call: TRBD2 (5 bases). Germline lookup yields CDR1 MNHEY and CDR2 SVGAGI. CDR3 length: 15 amino acids. Trimming removed 6 bases at V and 0 bases at J, with 14 bases between. The CDR3 DNA follows: TGTGCCAGCAGCCCCGCGCCGGGGTACCAAGAGACCCAGTACTTC. Translation: CASSPAPGYQETQYF.

The rearrangement uses TRBV2 and TRBJ2-3, with 11 bases fitting TRBD1. This CDR3 spans 15 amino acids. Germline CDR1 reads SNHLY; CDR2 reads FYNNEI. After removal of 3 bases from V and 5 bases from J, the junction contained 4 bases not matched to a gene. The chain's CDR3 is CASSEDRGRLDTQYF. DNA of the CDR3: TGTGCCAGCAGTGAGGACAGGGGGCGCTTAGATACGCAGTATTTT.

The chain employs TRBV5-1 and TRBJ2-1; a possible D gene is TRBD1 (6 bases). This CDR3 comprises 12 residues. V was clipped by 3 bases and J by 9 bases, with 10 bases between them. CDR1 SGHRS and CDR2 YFSETQ come from the germline V gene. CDR3 loop: CASSSDSPEQFF. In DNA, the CDR3 is TGCGCCAGCAGCTCGGACAGCCCTGAGCAGTTCTTC.

As to this clone: The same CDR3 also results from other DNA sequences found in this sample. The chain uses TRBV5-1 and TRBJ2-5; TRBD2 might be the D (5 bases). V was clipped by 2 bases and J by 4 bases, with 9 bases between them. The V gene's germline CDR1 is SGHRS and CDR2 YFSETQ. This CDR3 contains 13 residues. The CDR3 bases are TGCGCCAGCAGCTTACGCGGAGGAGAGACCCAGTACTTC. Amino acids: CASSLRGGETQYF.

The rearrangement joins TRBV29-1 to TRBJ1-2; D is unclear. Germline CDR1 SQVTM, CDR2 ANQGSEA. V lost 2 bases and J 4 bases, leaving 20 bases between the germline ends. CDR3 size: 16 residues. The CDR3 nucleotides read TGCAGCGTTGAAAGAGTTAGAACTTCACCACTCTATGGCTACACCTTC. Amino acid sequence: CSVERVRTSPLYGYTF. Supplemented by reference TRBV29-1 and TRBJ1-2, the full variable domain reads SAVISQKPSRDICQRGTSLTIQCQVDSQVTMMFWYRQQPGQSLTLIATANQGSEATYESGFVIDKFPISRPNLTFSTLTVSNMSPEDSSIYLCSVERVRTSPLYGYTFGSGTRLTVV.

As to this clone: The sample carries other DNA sequences with the same CDR3. CDR3 amino acids: CASSPTGRPYEQYF. The CDR3 DNA sequence: TGTGCCAGCTCACCAACAGGGAGGCCCTACGAGCAGTACTTC. V is TRBV18 and J is TRBJ2-7; either TRBD1 or TRBD2 may supply D (6 bases each). V gave up 2 bases and J gave up 2 bases, with 10 bases separating them. The CDR3 runs to 14 residues. The germline V gene encodes CDR1 KGHSH and CDR2 LQKENI.

The genes are TRBV5-6 and TRBJ2-7; D may be TRBD1 (5 bases). The CDR3 totals 11 residues. V gave up 5 bases and J gave up 6 bases, with 9 bases separating them. Germline lookup yields CDR1 SGHDT and CDR2 YYEEEE. The DNA of the CDR3 is TGTGCCAGCAGAAGGGGCGGCGAGCAGTACTTC. Translated, it gives CASRRGGEQYF.

This sequence joins TRBV27 and TRBJ2-7, with 9 bases that match TRBD2. CDR1 is MNHEY and CDR2 is SMNVEV in the germline V gene (reference sequence). V gave up 6 bases and J gave up 6 bases; unmatched junction bases: 9. This CDR3 has 14 amino acids. The CDR3 DNA is TGTGCCAGCAGGACCGGGACTAGCTCTGGCGAGCAGTACTTC. It translates to CASRTGTSSGEQYF.

The gene calls are TRBV18 and TRBJ1-2; possible D gene TRBD1, 6 bases. This CDR3 is 16 amino acids long. V shed 3 bases and J shed 2 bases, with 16 bases lying between them. CDR1 KGHSH and CDR2 LQKENI come from the germline V gene. In nucleotides, the CDR3 is TGTGCCAGCTCACCTCGAAGTACAGGGATCAACTATGGCTACACCTTC. Amino acid sequence: CASSPRSTGINYGYTF. The variable domain in full, completed from reference TRBV18 and TRBJ1-2, reads NAGVMQNPRHLVRRRGQEARLRCSPMKGHSHVYWYRQLPEEGLKFMVYLQKENIIDESGMPKERFSAEFPKEGPSILRIQQVVRGDSAAYFCASSPRSTGINYGYTFGSGTRLTVV.